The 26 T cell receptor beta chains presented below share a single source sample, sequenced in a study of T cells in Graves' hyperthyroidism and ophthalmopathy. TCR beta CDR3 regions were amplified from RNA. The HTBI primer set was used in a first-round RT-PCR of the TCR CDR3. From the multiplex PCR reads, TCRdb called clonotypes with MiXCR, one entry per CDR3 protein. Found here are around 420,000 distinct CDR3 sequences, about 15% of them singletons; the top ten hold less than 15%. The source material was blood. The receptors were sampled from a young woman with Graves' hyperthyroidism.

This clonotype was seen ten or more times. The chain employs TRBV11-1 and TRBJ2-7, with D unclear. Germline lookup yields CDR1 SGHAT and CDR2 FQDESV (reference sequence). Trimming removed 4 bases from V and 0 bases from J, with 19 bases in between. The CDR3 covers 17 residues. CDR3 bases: TGTGCCAGCAGCTATAGGGCCGGGTTTTCGAGCTCCTACGAGCAGTACTTC. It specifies CASSYRAGFSSSYEQYF.

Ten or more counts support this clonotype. CDR3 in DNA: TGTGCCAGCAGCCCGAAGACGGCAGGGGGCGCTGGGGCCAACGTCCTGACTTTC. Its translation is CASSPKTAGGAGANVLTF. The J gene is TRBJ2-6, the V gene TRBV7-8; 8 bases map to TRBD1. The CDR3 has 18 amino acids. Per germline, CDR1 SGHVS and CDR2 FQNEAQ. The trim removed 5 bases at V and 2 bases at J, leaving 11 bases unmatched.

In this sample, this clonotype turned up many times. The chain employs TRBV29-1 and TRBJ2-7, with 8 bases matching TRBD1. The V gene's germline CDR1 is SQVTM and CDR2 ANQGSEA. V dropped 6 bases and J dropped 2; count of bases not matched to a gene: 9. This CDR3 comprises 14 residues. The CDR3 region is CSVRGVTGAYEQYF. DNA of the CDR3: TGCAGCGTCCGGGGAGTGACAGGGGCCTACGAGCAGTACTTC.

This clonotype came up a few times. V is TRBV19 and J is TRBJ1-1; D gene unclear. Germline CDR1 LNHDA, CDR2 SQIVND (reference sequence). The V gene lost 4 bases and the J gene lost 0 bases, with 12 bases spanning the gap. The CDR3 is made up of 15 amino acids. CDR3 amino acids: CASSTHPGMNTEAFF. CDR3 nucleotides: TGTGCCAGTAGTACCCACCCTGGGATGAACACTGAAGCTTTCTTT.

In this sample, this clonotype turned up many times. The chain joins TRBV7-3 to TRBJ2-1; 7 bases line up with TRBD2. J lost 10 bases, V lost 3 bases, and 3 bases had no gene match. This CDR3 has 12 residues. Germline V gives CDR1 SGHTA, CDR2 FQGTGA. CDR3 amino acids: CASSFPGGEQFF. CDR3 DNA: TGTGCCAGCAGCTTCCCGGGGGGAGAGCAGTTCTTC.

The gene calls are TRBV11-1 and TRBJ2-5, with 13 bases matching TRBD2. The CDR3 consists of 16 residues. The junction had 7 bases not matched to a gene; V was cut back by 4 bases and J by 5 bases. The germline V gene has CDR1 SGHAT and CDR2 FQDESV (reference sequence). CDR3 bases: TGTGCCAGCAGCTCAGGGACTAGCGGGAAGATGGAGACCCAGTACTTC. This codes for CASSSGTSGKMETQYF.

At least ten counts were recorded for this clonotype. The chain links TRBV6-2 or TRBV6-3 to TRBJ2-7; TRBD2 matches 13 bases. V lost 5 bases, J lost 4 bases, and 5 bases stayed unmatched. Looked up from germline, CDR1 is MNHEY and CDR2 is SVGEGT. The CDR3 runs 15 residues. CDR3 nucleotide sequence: TGTGCCAGCAGTGCTCCGGGACTAGCGGGATACGAGCAGTACTTC. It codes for CASSAPGLAGYEQYF.

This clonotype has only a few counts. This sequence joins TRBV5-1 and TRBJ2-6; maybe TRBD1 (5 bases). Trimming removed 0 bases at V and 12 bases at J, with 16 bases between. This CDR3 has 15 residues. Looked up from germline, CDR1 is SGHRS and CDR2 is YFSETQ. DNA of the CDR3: TGCGCCAGCAGCTTGGCACGGGCGACAGAAAGCGTCCTGACTTTC. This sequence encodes CASSLARATESVLTF.

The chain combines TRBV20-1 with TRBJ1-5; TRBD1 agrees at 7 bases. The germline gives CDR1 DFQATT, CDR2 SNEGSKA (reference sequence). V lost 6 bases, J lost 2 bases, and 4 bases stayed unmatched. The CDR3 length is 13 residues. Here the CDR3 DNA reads TGCAGTGCGGAAGGACAGGGCAATCAGCCCCAGCATTTT. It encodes CSAEGQGNQPQHF.

CDR3 sequence (DNA): TGCGCCAGCAGACAGTGGCTAGCGGGCTGGATCATCCCCAATGAGCAGTTCTTC. Protein sequence: CASRQWLAGWIIPNEQFF. The V call is TRBV4-1, the J call TRBJ2-1; 8 positions match TRBD2. The CDR3 contains 18 residues. With V trimmed by 6 bases and J by 6 bases, 19 bases remained unmatched. CDR1 MGHRA and CDR2 YSYEKL come from the germline V gene.

CDR3 sequence: CASSLAVGPYTGELFF. The CDR3 DNA reads TGTGCCAGCAGCTTAGCTGTGGGGCCCTACACCGGGGAGCTGTTTTTT. The chain carries TRBV3-1 and TRBJ2-2; D is possibly TRBD1 (5 bases). V was clipped by 5 bases and J by 3 bases, with 16 bases between them. Germline V gene lookup returns CDR1 LGHDT and CDR2 YNNKEL (reference sequence). There are 16 residues in the CDR3.

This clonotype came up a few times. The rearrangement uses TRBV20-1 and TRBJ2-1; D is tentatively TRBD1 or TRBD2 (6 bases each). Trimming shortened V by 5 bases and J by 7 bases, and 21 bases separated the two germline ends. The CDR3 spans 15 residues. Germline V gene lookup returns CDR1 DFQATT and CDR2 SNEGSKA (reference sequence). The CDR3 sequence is CSAYNQMGAGNEQFF. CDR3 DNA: TGCAGTGCTTATAACCAGATGGGGGCGGGAAATGAGCAGTTCTTC.

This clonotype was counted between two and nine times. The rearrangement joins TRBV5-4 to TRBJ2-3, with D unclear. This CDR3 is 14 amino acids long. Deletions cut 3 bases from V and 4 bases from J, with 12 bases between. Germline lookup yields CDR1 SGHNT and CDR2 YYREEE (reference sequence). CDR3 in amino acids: CASSSASSSDTQYF. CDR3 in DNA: TGTGCCAGCAGCTCCGCCTCCAGCTCAGATACGCAGTATTTT.

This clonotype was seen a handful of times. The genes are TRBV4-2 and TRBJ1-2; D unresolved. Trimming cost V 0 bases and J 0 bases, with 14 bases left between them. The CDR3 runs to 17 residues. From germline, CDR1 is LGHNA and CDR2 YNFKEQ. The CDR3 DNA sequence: TGTGCCAGCAGCCAAGACGCTTTTCTCTGGACTAACTATGGCTACACCTTC. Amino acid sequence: CASSQDAFLWTNYGYTF.

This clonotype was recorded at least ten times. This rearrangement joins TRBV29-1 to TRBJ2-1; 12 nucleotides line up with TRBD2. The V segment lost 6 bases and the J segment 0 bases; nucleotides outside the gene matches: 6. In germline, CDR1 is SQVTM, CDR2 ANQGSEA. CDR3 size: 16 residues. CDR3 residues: CSVAGTSGHSYNEQFF. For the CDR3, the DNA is TGCAGCGTGGCTGGGACTAGCGGGCACTCCTACAATGAGCAGTTCTTC.

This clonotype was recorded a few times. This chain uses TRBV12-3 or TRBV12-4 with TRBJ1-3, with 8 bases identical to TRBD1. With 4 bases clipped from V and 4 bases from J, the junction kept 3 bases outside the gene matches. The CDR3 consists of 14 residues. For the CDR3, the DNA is TGTGCCAGCAGTTCAAGGACAGGGGGAAACACCATATATTTT. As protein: CASSSRTGGNTIYF.

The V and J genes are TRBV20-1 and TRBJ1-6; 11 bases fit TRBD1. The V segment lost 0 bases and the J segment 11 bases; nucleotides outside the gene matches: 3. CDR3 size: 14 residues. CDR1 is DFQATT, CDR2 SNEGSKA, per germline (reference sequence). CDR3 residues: CSAREGTGGTPLHF. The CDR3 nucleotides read TGCAGTGCTAGAGAAGGGACAGGGGGTACACCCCTCCACTTT.

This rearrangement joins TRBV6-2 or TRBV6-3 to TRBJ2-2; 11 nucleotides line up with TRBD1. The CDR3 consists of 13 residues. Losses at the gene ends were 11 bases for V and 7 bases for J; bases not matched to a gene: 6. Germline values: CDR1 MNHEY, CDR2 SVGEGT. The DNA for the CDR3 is TGTGCCTTGGGACAGGGGGACTTCGGGGAGCTGTTTTTT. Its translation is CALGQGDFGELFF.

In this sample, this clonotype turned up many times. CDR3 amino acids: CASSSRDRGYEKLFF. Written as DNA, the CDR3 is TGTGCCAGCAGCTCCCGGGACAGGGGGTATGAAAAACTGTTTTTT. The chain links TRBV13 to TRBJ1-4; TRBD1 agrees at 11 bases. This CDR3 has 15 residues. Trimming took 4 bases from V and 6 from J; bases not matched to a gene: 4. The germline gives CDR1 PRHDT, CDR2 FYEKMQ (reference sequence). Full variable domain (outside the CDR3, taken from reference TRBV13 and TRBJ1-4): AAGVIQSPRHLIKEKRETATLKCYPIPRHDTVYWYQQGPGQDPQFLISFYEKMQSDKGSIPDRFSAQQFSDYHSELNMSSLELGDSALYFCASSSRDRGYEKLFFGSGTQLSVL.

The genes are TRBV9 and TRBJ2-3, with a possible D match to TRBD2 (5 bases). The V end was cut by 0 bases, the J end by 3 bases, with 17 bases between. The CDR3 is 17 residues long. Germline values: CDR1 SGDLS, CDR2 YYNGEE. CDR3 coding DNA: TGTGCCAGCAGCGTAGCCGGATTAGCGACGGGGACAGATACGCAGTATTTT. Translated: CASSVAGLATGTDTQYF.

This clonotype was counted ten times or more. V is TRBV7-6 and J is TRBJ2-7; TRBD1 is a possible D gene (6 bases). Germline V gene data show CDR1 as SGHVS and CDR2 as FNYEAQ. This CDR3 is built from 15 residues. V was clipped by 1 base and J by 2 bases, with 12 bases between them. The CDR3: CASSLGRGVAYEQYF. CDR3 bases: TGTGCCAGCAGCTTAGGCAGGGGAGTCGCCTACGAGCAGTACTTC.

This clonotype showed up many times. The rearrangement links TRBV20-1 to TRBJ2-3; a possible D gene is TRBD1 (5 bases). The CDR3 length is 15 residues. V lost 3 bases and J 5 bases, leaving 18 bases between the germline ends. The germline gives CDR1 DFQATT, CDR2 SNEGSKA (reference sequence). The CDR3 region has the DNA TGCAGTGCTAGTTCTAGGGGTACAGGAATAGATACGCAGTATTTT. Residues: CSASSRGTGIDTQYF.

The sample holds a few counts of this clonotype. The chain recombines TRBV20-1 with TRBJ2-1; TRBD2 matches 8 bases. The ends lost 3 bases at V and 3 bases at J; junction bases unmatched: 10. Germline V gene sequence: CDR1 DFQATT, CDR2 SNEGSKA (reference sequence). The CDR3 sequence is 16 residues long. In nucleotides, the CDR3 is TGCAGTGCTAGGGAGTCGGGAGGGGTCATCTACAATGAGCAGTTCTTC. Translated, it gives CSARESGGVIYNEQFF.

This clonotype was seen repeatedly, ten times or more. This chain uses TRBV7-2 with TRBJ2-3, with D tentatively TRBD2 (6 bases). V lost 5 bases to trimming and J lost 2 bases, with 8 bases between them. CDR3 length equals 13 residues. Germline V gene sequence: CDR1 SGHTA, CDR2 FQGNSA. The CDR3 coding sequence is TGTGCCAGCAGCCGGGAGCCCACAGATACGCAGTATTTT. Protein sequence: CASSREPTDTQYF.

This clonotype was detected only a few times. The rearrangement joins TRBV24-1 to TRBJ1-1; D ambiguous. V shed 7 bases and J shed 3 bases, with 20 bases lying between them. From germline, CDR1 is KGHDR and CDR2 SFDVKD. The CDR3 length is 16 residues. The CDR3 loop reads CATSPNDGVKDTEAFF. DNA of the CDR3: TGTGCCACCAGCCCAAATGATGGGGTAAAGGACACTGAAGCTTTCTTT.

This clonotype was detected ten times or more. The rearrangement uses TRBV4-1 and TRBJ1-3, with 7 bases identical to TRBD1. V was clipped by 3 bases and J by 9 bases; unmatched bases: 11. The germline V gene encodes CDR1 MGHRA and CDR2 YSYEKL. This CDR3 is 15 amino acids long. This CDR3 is CASSHHGQEKRTIYF. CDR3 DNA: TGCGCCAGCAGCCACCACGGACAGGAAAAACGCACCATATATTTT.